These 13 T cell receptor beta chains were all obtained from the same sample, sequenced in a study of blood T cell repertoires in COVID-19. Only in-frame clones appear in the TCRdb table, and some are missing; sequencing was by immunoSEQ multiplex PCR. The repertoire consists of tens of thousands of clones, with around nine tenths occurring once and the leading ten covering roughly 4%. Sequencing was performed on peripheral blood. These receptor sequences come from a man aged 65 to 79 with acute or convalescent COVID-19.

This clone was observed once. The DNA for the CDR3 is TGTGCCAGTAGTTGGGGGACAGGGTCCTATGGCTACACCTTC. It is translated as CASSWGTGSYGYTF. The chain employs TRBV19 and TRBJ1-2, with 9 nucleotides matching TRBD1. Germline-derived CDR1 and CDR2 are LNHDA and SQIVND (reference sequence). The CDR3 extends over 14 amino acids. The V gene end was trimmed by 5 bases and the J gene end by 4 bases; junction bases not matched to a gene: 5.

The chain has TRBV19 and TRBJ2-1; 10 positions agree with TRBD2. Germline V gene lookup returns CDR1 LNHDA and CDR2 SQIVND (reference sequence). The V gene end was trimmed by 0 bases and the J gene end by 7 bases; junction bases not matched to a gene: 9. This CDR3 is built from 17 residues. CDR3 residues: CASSIDHGAGGENEQFF. The DNA of the CDR3 is TGTGCCAGTAGTATAGATCACGGAGCGGGGGGGGAAAATGAGCAGTTCTTC.

This sequence joins TRBV19 and TRBJ1-6, with a tentative D call TRBD1 (5 bases). The CDR3 spans 15 residues. Germline-derived CDR1 and CDR2 are LNHDA and SQIVND (reference sequence). V dropped 6 bases and J dropped 0 bases, with 9 bases sitting between them. The CDR3 protein is CASRQVYSYNSPLHF. The CDR3 nucleotides read TGTGCCAGTAGACAGGTTTACTCCTATAATTCACCCCTCCACTTT.

The chain couples TRBV18 to TRBJ2-5, with 8 bases identical to TRBD2. CDR1 and CDR2 from the germline V gene are KGHSH and LQKENI. This CDR3 comprises 13 residues. The trim removed 5 bases at V and 7 bases at J, leaving 6 bases unmatched. In DNA form, the CDR3 reads TGTGCCAGCTCAAGCGGGGGTGGAGGGACCCAGTACTTC. Encoded protein: CASSSGGGGTQYF.

The chain employs TRBV2 and TRBJ2-7; 8 bases are a match to TRBD1. The germline CDR1 and CDR2 sequences are SNHLY and FYNNEI. The CDR3 length is 12 residues. The V and J ends lost 6 bases and 4 bases, in that order; junction bases with no gene match: 2. This CDR3 is CASRGQVYEQYF. The CDR3 DNA sequence: TGTGCCAGCAGGGGACAGGTTTACGAGCAGTACTTC.

This sequence joins TRBV29-1 and TRBJ1-3, with D perhaps matching TRBD1 (5 bases). Germline CDR1 and CDR2: SQVTM and ANQGSEA. CDR3 length: 14 amino acids. V lost 5 bases, J lost 0 bases, and 11 bases lay in between. DNA of the CDR3: TGCAGCGTTCGGGACTCCCTCTCTGGAAACACCATATATTTT. Protein: CSVRDSLSGNTIYF.

The genes are TRBV29-1 and TRBJ1-2; 8 bases line up with TRBD1. V lost 0 bases, J lost 4 bases, and 13 bases stayed unmatched. The CDR3 runs to 17 residues. Germline values: CDR1 SQVTM, CDR2 ANQGSEA. The CDR3 DNA follows: TGCAGCGTTGAAGAATGGGCAGGGGGCTTCGGGGGCTATGGCTACACCTTC. Its translation: CSVEEWAGGFGGYGYTF. The full variable domain, with the rest looked up from reference TRBV29-1 and TRBJ1-2, is SAVISQKPSRDICQRGTSLTIQCQVDSQVTMMFWYRQQPGQSLTLIATANQGSEATYESGFVIDKFPISRPNLTFSTLTVSNMSPEDSSIYLCSVEEWAGGFGGYGYTFGSGTRLTVV.

The gene calls are TRBV5-1 and TRBJ2-2, with 10 bases matching TRBD1. J gave up 6 bases and V 3 bases, and 8 bases lay outside the gene matches. Germline V gene sequence: CDR1 SGHRS, CDR2 YFSETQ. This CDR3 is 16 amino acids long. The CDR3 DNA follows: TGCGCCAGCAGCTCGAACCCGGGACAGGGGCCCGGGGAGCTGTTTTTT. Residues: CASSSNPGQGPGELFF.

The CDR3 DNA sequence: TGTGCCAGTAGTATTCAGGGGACAGGGAATTCACCCCTCCACTTT. Protein sequence: CASSIQGTGNSPLHF. This chain connects TRBV19 to TRBJ1-6; 9 nucleotides align to TRBD1. The junction had 4 bases not matched to a gene; V was cut back by 3 bases and J by 7 bases. Germline CDR1 and CDR2: LNHDA and SQIVND (reference sequence). This CDR3 is 15 amino acids long.

This chain connects TRBV2 to TRBJ2-7, with D possibly matching TRBD2 (5 bases). Germline CDR1 and CDR2: SNHLY and FYNNEI. There are 14 residues in the CDR3. V shed 9 bases and J shed 0 bases, with 15 bases lying between them. This CDR3 is CASRSSGTSYEQYF. The CDR3 nucleotides are TGTGCCAGTAGATCCTCGGGAACCTCCTACGAGCAGTACTTC.

This clone showed up just a few times. The chain has TRBV7-8 and TRBJ1-5; D remains unclear. The germline V gene has CDR1 SGHVS and CDR2 FQNEAQ. This CDR3 is built from 14 residues. V was trimmed by 8 bases and J by 3 bases, leaving 14 bases between them. CDR3 loop: CASSVEGFNQPQHF. The CDR3 nucleotides are TGTGCCAGCTCCGTAGAGGGCTTCAATCAGCCCCAGCATTTT.

The table lists this clone with a count of one. This chain uses TRBV5-6 with TRBJ2-5; tentative D call: TRBD2 (5 bases). Germline CDR1 is SGHDT and CDR2 is YYEEEE. V gave up 5 bases and J gave up 2 bases, with 19 bases separating them. This CDR3 has 16 residues. CDR3 nucleotides: TGTGCCAGCAGTAGTGGCGGGCTAGACGGGCAAGAGACCCAGTACTTC. This sequence encodes CASSSGGLDGQETQYF.

The J gene is TRBJ2-5, the V gene TRBV24-1; no firm D call. CDR1 is KGHDR, CDR2 SFDVKD, per germline. CDR3 length: 12 residues. The V and J ends lost 7 bases and 7 bases respectively, with 12 bases between them. CDR3 DNA sequence: TGTGCCACCAGCACGAGGCACGGGACCCAGTACTTC. Amino acids: CATSTRHGTQYF.